The rows below give T cell receptor beta chains drawn from one sample of a study of CD8 T cells in Susac syndrome. TCRdb fed the immunoSEQ multiplex PCR reads into MiXCR, producing one record per CDR3 protein. The sample includes more than 100,000 distinct CDR3 sequences, about 94% seen only once; the top ten take about 0.3%. The sequencing sample was made of CD8+ T cells from PBMCs. Receptors were obtained from a human donor with Susac syndrome. CDR3s include the opening cysteine and the closing phenylalanine or tryptophan. A D gene is named only where the DNA matches it firmly. Only some rows state a clone size, as once, few, many or a class for expanded clones.

d_call	clone_size	v_call	j_call	cdr3_aa	cdr3_nt
-	-	TRBV5-4	TRBJ2-6	CAATQGSGANVLTF	TGTGCCGCGACTCAGGGGTCTGGGGCCAACGTCCTGACTTTC
-	-	TRBV7-9	TRBJ2-4	CASSGHAKNIQYF	TGTGCCAGCAGTGGCCACGCCAAAAACATTCAGTACTTC
TRBD1	-	TRBV7-9	TRBJ2-7	CASSRQGDEHEQYF	TGTGCCAGCAGCAGACAGGGAGATGAGCACGAGCAGTACTTC
-	once	TRBV11-2	TRBJ2-3	CASSPLDRTLTDTQYF	TGTGCCAGCAGCCCGCTCGACAGGACTCTCACAGATACGCAGTATTTT
-	-	TRBV9	TRBJ1-1	CASTQVVDTEAFF	TGTGCCAGCACGCAGGTGGTTGACACTGAAGCTTTCTTT
-	-	TRBV20-1	TRBJ1-1	CSAREGGLGTEAFF	TGCAGTGCTAGAGAGGGGGGCTTGGGCACTGAAGCTTTCTTT
TRBD2	-	TRBV7-9	TRBJ2-5	CASSPPGRGAQETQYF	TGTGCCAGCAGCCCGCCGGGGCGGGGGGCACAAGAGACCCAGTACTTC
-	-	TRBV9	TRBJ1-1	CASSVGRGADTEAFF	TGTGCCAGCAGCGTGGGACGGGGGGCCGACACTGAAGCTTTCTTT
-	-	TRBV29-1	TRBJ1-4	CSVGAATNEKLFF	TGCAGCGTTGGTGCAGCGACTAATGAAAAACTGTTTTTT
-	-	TRBV12-3/TRBV12-4	TRBJ2-2	CASSLPGTGELFF	TGTGCCAGCAGTTTGCCAGGGACCGGGGAGCTGTTTTTT
-	-	TRBV5-1	TRBJ1-1	CASAIGPRGPEAFF	TGCGCCAGTGCGATTGGGCCCAGGGGTCCTGAAGCTTTCTTT
-	-	TRBV15	TRBJ1-2	CATSRDWTDNYGYTF	TGTGCCACCAGCAGAGATTGGACAGATAACTATGGCTACACCTTC
-	-	TRBV29-1	TRBJ2-1	CSVGAGTSNEQFF	TGCAGCGTTGGGGCGGGGACGTCCAATGAGCAGTTCTTC
TRBD2	-	TRBV4-3	TRBJ2-1	CASSQAVAGGFYNEQFF	TGCGCCAGCAGCCAAGCGGTAGCGGGGGGGTTTTACAATGAGCAGTTCTTC
-	-	TRBV15	TRBJ1-5	CATSPGRDQPQHF	TGTGCCACCAGCCCAGGGAGGGATCAGCCCCAGCATTTT
TRBD2	-	TRBV5-4	TRBJ2-3	CASSLDGGAPDTQYF	TGTGCCAGCAGCTTGGACGGGGGGGCCCCAGATACGCAGTATTTT
TRBD2	-	TRBV12-3/TRBV12-4	TRBJ2-1	CASSFSGTSVYNEQFF	TGTGCCAGCAGTTTCTCCGGGACTAGCGTATACAATGAGCAGTTCTTC
-	-	TRBV3-1	TRBJ1-4	CASSQTGGEKLFF	TGTGCCAGCAGCCAAACTGGGGGTGAAAAACTGTTTTTT
TRBD1	few	TRBV6-5	TRBJ2-7	CASSYSGTDYEQYF	TGTGCCAGCAGTTACTCTGGGACAGACTACGAGCAGTACTTC
-	-	TRBV6-5	TRBJ2-3	CASSYSRPTDTQYF	TGTGCCAGCAGTTACTCGAGACCCACAGATACGCAGTATTTT
-	-	TRBV4-1	TRBJ2-3	CASSQVFRPTDTQYF	TGCGCCAGCAGCCAAGTGTTTCGTCCCACAGATACGCAGTATTTT
-	-	TRBV4-1	TRBJ1-6	CASSQVGLLTVLHF	TGCGCCAGCAGCCAAGTGGGCCTCCTGACGGTACTCCACTTT
TRBD1	-	TRBV5-4	TRBJ1-2	CASSLVGGADYTF	TGTGCCAGCAGCTTGGTAGGGGGCGCCGACTACACCTTC
-	-	TRBV20-1	TRBJ2-3	CSARDTVRSTDTQYF	TGCAGTGCTAGAGATACGGTCAGGTCAACAGATACGCAGTATTTT
-	-	TRBV3-1	TRBJ1-2	CASSQEQGYGYTF	TGTGCCAGCAGCCAAGAACAGGGCTATGGCTACACCTTC
TRBD2	-	TRBV24-1	TRBJ2-5	CATNSGGGIQTQYF	TGTGCCACCAATAGCGGGGGGGGAATACAGACCCAGTACTTC
TRBD1	-	TRBV6-5	TRBJ1-5	CASSLQGRYNNQPQHF	TGTGCCAGCAGTCTACAGGGGAGGTATAACAATCAGCCCCAGCATTTT
-	-	TRBV7-9	TRBJ1-5	CASSLAPSNQPQHF	TGTGCCAGCAGCTTAGCTCCCAGCAATCAGCCCCAGCATTTT
-	-	TRBV20-1	TRBJ2-7	CSARPLDGYEQYF	TGCAGTGCTCGCCCTCTCGACGGCTACGAGCAGTACTTC
TRBD2	-	TRBV27	TRBJ2-7	CASSWGGREQYF	TGTGCCAGCAGTTGGGGGGGGAGAGAGCAGTACTTC
-	-	TRBV7-2	TRBJ1-2	CASSDEIGYTF	TGTGCCAGCAGCGATGAAATTGGCTACACCTTC
-	-	TRBV19	TRBJ2-7	CASSSGPSVTYEQYF	TGTGCCAGTAGTTCCGGGCCCTCCGTAACCTACGAGCAGTACTTC
-	-	TRBV29-1	TRBJ1-2	CSVEDTGTMGYTF	TGCAGCGTTGAAGATACAGGGACGATGGGCTACACCTTC
TRBD1	-	TRBV5-4	TRBJ1-6	CASSFGRGTGTNNSPLHF	TGTGCCAGCAGCTTTGGTAGGGGGACAGGGACGAATAATTCACCCCTCCACTTT
-	once	TRBV7-6	TRBJ2-1	CASSLVGGAENEQFF	TGTGCCAGCAGCTTAGTAGGAGGGGCGGAGAATGAGCAGTTCTTC
-	once	TRBV12-3/TRBV12-4	TRBJ2-7	CASSFGTSSYEQYF	TGTGCCAGCAGTTTTGGAACGTCCTCCTACGAGCAGTACTTC
-	-	TRBV11-2	TRBJ2-1	CASSSLNEQFF	TGTGCCAGCAGCTCCTTGAATGAGCAGTTCTTC
-	-	TRBV5-4	TRBJ2-2	CASSLAARTGELFF	TGTGCCAGCAGCTTGGCGGCGAGGACCGGGGAGCTGTTTTTT
TRBD1	-	TRBV6-5	TRBJ2-3	CASSYSYRGGDPDTQYF	TGTGCCAGCAGTTACTCGTACAGGGGCGGCGATCCAGATACGCAGTATTTT
TRBD1	-	TRBV9	TRBJ1-1	CASSVGQGAVSEAFF	TGTGCCAGCAGCGTGGGACAGGGGGCTGTCTCTGAAGCTTTCTTT